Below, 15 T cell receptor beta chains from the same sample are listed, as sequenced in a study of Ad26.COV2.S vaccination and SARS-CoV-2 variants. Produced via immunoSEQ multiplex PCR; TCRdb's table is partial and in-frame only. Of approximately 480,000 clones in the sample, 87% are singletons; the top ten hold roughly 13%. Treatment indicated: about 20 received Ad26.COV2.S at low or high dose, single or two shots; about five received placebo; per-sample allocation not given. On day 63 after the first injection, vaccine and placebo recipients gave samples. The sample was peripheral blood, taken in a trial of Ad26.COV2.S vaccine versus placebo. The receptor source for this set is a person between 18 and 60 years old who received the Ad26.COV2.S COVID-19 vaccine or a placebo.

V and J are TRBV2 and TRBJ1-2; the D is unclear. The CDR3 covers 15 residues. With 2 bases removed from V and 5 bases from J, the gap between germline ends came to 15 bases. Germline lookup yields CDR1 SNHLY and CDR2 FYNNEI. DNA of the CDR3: TGTGCCAGCAGTGAATTTACGCAGCTACAGTATGGCTACACCTTC. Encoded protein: CASSEFTQLQYGYTF.

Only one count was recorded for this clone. CDR3 DNA: TGTGCCAGCAGTTTGGGCCGGCGAGGCGACTGGGGCACCGGGGAGCTGTTTTTT. Amino acids: CASSLGRRGDWGTGELFF. The chain combines TRBV27 with TRBJ2-2; D ambiguous. CDR1 MNHEY and CDR2 SMNVEV come from the germline V gene (reference sequence). This CDR3 has 18 residues. V shed 3 bases and J shed 4 bases, with 21 bases lying between them.

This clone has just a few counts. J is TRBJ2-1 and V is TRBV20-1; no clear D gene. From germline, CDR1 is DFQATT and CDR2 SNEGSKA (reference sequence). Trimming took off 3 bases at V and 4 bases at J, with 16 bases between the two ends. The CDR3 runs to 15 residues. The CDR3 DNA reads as TGCAGTGCTAGTAGGCCCCAGGTGAAGTACAATGAGCAGTTCTTC. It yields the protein CSASRPQVKYNEQFF.

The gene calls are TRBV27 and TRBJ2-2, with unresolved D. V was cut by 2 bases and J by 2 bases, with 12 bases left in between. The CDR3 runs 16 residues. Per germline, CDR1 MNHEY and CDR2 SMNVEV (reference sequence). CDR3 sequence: CASSLDVGFNTGELFF. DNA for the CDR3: TGTGCCAGCAGTTTAGATGTGGGTTTTAACACCGGGGAGCTGTTTTTT.

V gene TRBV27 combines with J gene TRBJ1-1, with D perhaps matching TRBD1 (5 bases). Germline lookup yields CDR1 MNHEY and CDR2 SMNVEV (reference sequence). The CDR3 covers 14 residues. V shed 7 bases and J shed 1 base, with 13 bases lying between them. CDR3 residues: CASKPGAGNTEAFF. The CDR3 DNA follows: TGTGCCAGCAAGCCTGGGGCTGGGAACACTGAAGCTTTCTTT.

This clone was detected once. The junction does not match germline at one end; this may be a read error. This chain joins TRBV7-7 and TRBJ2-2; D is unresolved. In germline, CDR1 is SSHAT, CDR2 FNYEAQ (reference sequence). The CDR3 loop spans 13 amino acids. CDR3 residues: CASSSAGTGELFF. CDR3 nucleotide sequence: TGTGCTAGCAGCTCGGCCGGCACCGGGGAGCTGTTTTTT.

CDR3: CASKPGITTNEKLFF. CDR3 coding DNA: TGCGCCAGCAAACCGGGCATAACAACTAATGAAAAACTGTTTTTT. This sequence joins TRBV5-1 and TRBJ1-4; D unresolved. Germline loops: CDR1 SGHRS, CDR2 YFSETQ. Trimming pared 6 bases from V and 0 bases from J, leaving 12 bases between. The CDR3 totals 15 residues.

The CDR3 DNA follows: TGTGCCAGCAGCCAGGGACTGTACTACGAGCAGTACTTC. Its translation: CASSQGLYYEQYF. V and J are TRBV4-2 and TRBJ2-7; D might be TRBD2 (6 bases). In germline, CDR1 is LGHNA, CDR2 YNFKEQ. The CDR3 covers 13 residues. The germline V and J ends were trimmed by 3 bases and 3 bases, with 9 bases remaining between them.

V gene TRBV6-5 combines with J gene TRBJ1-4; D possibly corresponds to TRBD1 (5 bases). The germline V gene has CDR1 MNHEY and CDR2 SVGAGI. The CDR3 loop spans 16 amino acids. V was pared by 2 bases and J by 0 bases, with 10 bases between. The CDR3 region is CASSYRDGSTNEKLFF. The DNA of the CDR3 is TGTGCCAGCAGTTACCGGGACGGATCAACTAATGAAAAACTGTTTTTT.

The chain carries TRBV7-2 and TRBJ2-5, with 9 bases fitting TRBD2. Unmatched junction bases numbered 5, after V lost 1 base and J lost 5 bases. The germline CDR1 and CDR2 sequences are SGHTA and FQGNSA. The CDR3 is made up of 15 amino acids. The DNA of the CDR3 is TGTGCCAGCAGCTTAGGCAGCGGGAGGCCGGAGACCCAGTACTTC. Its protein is CASSLGSGRPETQYF.

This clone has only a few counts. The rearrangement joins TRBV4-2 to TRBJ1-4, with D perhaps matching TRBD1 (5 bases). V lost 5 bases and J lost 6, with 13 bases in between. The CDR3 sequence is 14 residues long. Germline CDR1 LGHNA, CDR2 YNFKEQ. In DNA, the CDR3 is TGTGCCAGCAGCTCCCCAGGGAGGGATGAAAAACTGTTTTTT. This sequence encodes CASSSPGRDEKLFF.

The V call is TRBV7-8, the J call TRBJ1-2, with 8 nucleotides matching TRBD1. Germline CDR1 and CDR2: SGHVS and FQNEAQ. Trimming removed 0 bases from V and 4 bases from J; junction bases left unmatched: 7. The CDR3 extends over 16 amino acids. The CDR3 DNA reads TGTGCCAGCAGCTTAGCGGTAGGACAGGGTTTCTATGGCTACACCTTC. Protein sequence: CASSLAVGQGFYGYTF.

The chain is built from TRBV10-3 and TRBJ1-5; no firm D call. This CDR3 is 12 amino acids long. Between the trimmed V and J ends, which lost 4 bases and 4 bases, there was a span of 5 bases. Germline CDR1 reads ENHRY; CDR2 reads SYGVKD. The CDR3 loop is CAISGPNQPQHF. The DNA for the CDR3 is TGTGCCATCAGTGGGCCGAATCAGCCCCAGCATTTT.

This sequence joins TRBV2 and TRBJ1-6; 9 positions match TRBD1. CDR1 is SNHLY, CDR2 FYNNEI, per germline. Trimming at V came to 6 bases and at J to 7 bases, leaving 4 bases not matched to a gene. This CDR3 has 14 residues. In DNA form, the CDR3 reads TGTGCCAGCAGCGGACAGGGGCGGAATTCACCCCTCCACTTT. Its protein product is CASSGQGRNSPLHF.

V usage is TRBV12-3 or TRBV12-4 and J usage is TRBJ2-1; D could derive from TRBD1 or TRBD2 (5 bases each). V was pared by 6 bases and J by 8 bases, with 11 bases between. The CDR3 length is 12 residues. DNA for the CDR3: TGTGCCAGCAGGTCACTAGGGGATGAGCAGTTCTTC. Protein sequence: CASRSLGDEQFF.